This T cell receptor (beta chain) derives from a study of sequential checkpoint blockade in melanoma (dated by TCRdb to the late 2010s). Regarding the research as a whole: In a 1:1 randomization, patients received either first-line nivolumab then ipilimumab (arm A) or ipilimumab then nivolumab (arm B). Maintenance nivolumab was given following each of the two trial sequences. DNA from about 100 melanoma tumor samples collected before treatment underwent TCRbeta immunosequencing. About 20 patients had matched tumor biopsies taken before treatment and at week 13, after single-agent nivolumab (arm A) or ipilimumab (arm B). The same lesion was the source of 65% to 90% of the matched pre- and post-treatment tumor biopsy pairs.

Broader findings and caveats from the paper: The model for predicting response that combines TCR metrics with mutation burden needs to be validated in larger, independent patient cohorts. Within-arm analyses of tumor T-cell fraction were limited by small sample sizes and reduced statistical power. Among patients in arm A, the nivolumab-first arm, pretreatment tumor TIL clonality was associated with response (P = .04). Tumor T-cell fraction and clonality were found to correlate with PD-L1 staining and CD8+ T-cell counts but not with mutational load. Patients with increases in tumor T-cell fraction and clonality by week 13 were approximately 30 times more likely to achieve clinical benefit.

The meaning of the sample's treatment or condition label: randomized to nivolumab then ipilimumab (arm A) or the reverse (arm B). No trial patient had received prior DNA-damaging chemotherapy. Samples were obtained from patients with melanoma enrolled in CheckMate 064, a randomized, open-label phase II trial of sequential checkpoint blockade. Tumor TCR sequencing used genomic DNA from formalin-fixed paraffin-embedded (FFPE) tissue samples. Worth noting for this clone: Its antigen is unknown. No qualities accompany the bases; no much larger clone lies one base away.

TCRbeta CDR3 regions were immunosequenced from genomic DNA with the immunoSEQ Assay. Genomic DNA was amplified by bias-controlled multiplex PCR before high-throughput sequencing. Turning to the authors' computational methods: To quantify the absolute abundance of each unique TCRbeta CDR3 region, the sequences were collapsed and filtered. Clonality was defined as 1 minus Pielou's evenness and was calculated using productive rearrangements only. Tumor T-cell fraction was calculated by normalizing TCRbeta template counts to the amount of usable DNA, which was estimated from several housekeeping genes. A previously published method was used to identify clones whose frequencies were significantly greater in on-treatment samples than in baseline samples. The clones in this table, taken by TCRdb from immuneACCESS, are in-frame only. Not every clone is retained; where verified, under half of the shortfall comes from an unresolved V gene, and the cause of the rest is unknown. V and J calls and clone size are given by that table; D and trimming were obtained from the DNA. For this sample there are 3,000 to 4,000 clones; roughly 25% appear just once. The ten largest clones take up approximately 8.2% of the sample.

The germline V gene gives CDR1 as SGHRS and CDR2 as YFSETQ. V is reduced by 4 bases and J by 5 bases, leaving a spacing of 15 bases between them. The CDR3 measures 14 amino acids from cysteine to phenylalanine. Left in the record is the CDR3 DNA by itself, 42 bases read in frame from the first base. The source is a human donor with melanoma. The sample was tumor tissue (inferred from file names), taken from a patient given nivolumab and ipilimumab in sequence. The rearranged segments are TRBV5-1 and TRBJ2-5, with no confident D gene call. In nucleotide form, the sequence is TGCGCCAGCAGCCCTACGGTTTATACGGAGACCCAGTACTTC. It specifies CASSPTVYTETQYF.